Each of the 31 T cell receptor beta chains below was sequenced from the same sample in a study of regulatory T cells in long-lasting Graves disease. iRepertoire HTBI primers and Arm-PCR of CDR3 regions built TCR beta libraries. Each CDR3 protein is one row after TCRdb ran MiXCR on the multiplex PCR reads. The repertoire consists of 450,000 to 700,000 distinct CDR3 sequences, with 13% occurring once and the leading ten covering roughly 10%. The time point was: newly diagnosed GD, antithyroid drugs for less than 3 months. The authors made the TCR library using RNA they extracted from PBMCs. These data are also associated with another study on T cells in Graves' hyperthyroidism and ophthalmopathy.

The sample here was peripheral blood mononuclear cells (PBMCs), taken at new diagnosis, from a patient treated with antithyroid drugs. The receptors were gathered from a man aged 25 to 40 with Graves disease.

This clonotype has at least ten counts. This chain connects TRBV29-1 to TRBJ2-3; TRBD2 is a possible D gene (6 bases). Germline V gives CDR1 SQVTM, CDR2 ANQGSEA. CDR3 length equals 13 residues. The CDR3 sequence: CTIADGEADTQYF. In nucleotides, the CDR3 is TGCACCATCGCCGACGGGGAGGCAGATACGCAGTATTTT.

This clonotype came up once. This may be a read error: a much more frequent sequence differs by one nucleotide. V gene TRBV7-9 combines with J gene TRBJ2-2, with D perhaps TRBD2 (5 bases). The CDR3 contains 14 residues. In germline, CDR1 is SEHNR, CDR2 FQNEAQ (reference sequence). The V end lost 0 bases, the J end lost 7 bases, and 9 bases lay between the germline ends. The CDR3 here is CASSLAGAVGELFF. DNA for the CDR3: TGTGCCAGCAGCTTAGCGGGAGCGGTCGGGGAGCTGTTTTTT.

Of note for this clonotype: A much bigger clone sits one base away, suggesting this may be a read error. The rearrangement links TRBV27 to TRBJ1-1; D perhaps matches TRBD1 (5 bases). This CDR3 has 15 residues. Germline loops: CDR1 MNHEY, CDR2 SMNVEV (reference sequence). With 6 bases removed from V and 1 base from J, the gap between germline ends came to 15 bases. The CDR3 region has the DNA TGTGCCAGCAGGATCGGGGCAACGACGAACACTGAAGCTTTCTTT. Translation: CASRIGATTNTEAFF.

The J gene is TRBJ1-1, the V gene TRBV7-3; D is unclear. This CDR3 comprises 13 residues. V was cut by 3 bases and J by 4 bases, with 9 bases left in between. Germline V gene sequence: CDR1 SGHTA, CDR2 FQGTGA. Written as DNA, the CDR3 is TGTGCCAGCAGCTTGGACGCTACCACTGAAGCTTTCTTT. Translation gives CASSLDATTEAFF.

The sample holds many counts of this clonotype. The rearrangement links TRBV30 to TRBJ2-5; 7 positions match TRBD1. The CDR3 is 13 amino acids. Germline assignment: CDR1 GTSNPN and CDR2 SVGIG (reference sequence). V dropped 6 bases and J dropped 1; count of bases not matched to a gene: 5. The CDR3 reads CACHRDSQETQYF. CDR3 bases: TGTGCCTGCCACAGGGACAGCCAAGAGACCCAGTACTTC.

This clonotype has just a few counts. V usage is TRBV18 and J usage is TRBJ2-6, with D tentatively TRBD1 or TRBD2 (5 bases each). The germline V and J ends were trimmed by 4 bases and 2 bases, with 12 bases remaining between them. CDR1 is KGHSH, CDR2 LQKENI, per germline. The CDR3 covers 16 residues. The DNA for the CDR3 is TGTGCCAGCTCACTGGTGAGGGGAGCTGGGGCCAACGTCCTGACTTTC. Protein product: CASSLVRGAGANVLTF.

This chain links TRBV4-1 with TRBJ2-7, with D maybe TRBD2 (5 bases). The CDR3 runs 15 residues. The germline gives CDR1 MGHRA, CDR2 YSYEKL. Trimming shortened V by 0 bases and J by 1 base, and 10 bases separated the two germline ends. The CDR3 DNA reads TGCGCCAGCAGCCAAGATGGGAGACCTTCCTACGAGCAGTACTTC. Amino acid sequence: CASSQDGRPSYEQYF.

This clonotype appeared many times. The chain employs TRBV11-3 and TRBJ1-1; TRBD1 aligns across 7 bases. The CDR3 contains 14 residues. Germline values: CDR1 SGHNT, CDR2 YENEEA. Trimming at V came to 0 bases and at J to 5 bases, leaving 3 bases not matched to a gene. CDR3 coding DNA: TGTGCCAGCAGCTTAGAGGGGACAGTGACTGAAGCTTTCTTT. This gives the protein CASSLEGTVTEAFF.

The table lists this clonotype with many counts. The gene calls are TRBV7-2 and TRBJ2-7; 10 nucleotides align to TRBD1. The J segment lost 3 bases and the V segment lost 6 bases, leaving 5 bases of the junction unmatched. The CDR3 is 14 amino acids. Germline V gene lookup returns CDR1 SGHTA and CDR2 FQGNSA. The CDR3 loop reads CASSSGTGDYEQYF. CDR3 nucleotide sequence: TGTGCCAGCAGTTCCGGGACAGGGGACTACGAGCAGTACTTC.

This clonotype was seen at least ten times. V and J are TRBV6-1 and TRBJ2-3; D uncertain. The CDR3 extends over 19 amino acids. The V gene lost 2 bases and the J gene lost 0 bases, with 21 bases spanning the gap. Germline V gene sequence: CDR1 MNHNS, CDR2 SASEGT. The CDR3 protein is CASSEFSSYARDSTDTQYF. CDR3 bases: TGTGCCAGCAGTGAATTTTCATCATACGCTAGGGATAGCACAGATACGCAGTATTTT.

This clonotype was counted ten times or more. The chain carries TRBV2 and TRBJ1-2; no reliable D call. CDR3 length: 13 residues. Trimming cost V 8 bases and J 2 bases, with 12 bases left between them. In germline, CDR1 is SNHLY, CDR2 FYNNEI. The DNA of the CDR3 is TGTGCCAGCCGCCGGACGGAGAACTATGGCTACACCTTC. Amino acid sequence: CASRRTENYGYTF.

J is TRBJ2-1 and V is TRBV5-5; D might be TRBD1 or TRBD2, each matching 5 bases. The CDR3 is 16 residues long. V was pared by 0 bases and J by 0 bases, with 10 bases between. From germline, CDR1 is SGHKS and CDR2 YYEKEE (reference sequence). CDR3 protein: CASSLATGASYNEQFF. For the CDR3, the DNA is TGTGCCAGCAGCTTGGCCACCGGGGCCTCCTACAATGAGCAGTTCTTC.

The table lists this clonotype with many counts. The chain combines TRBV6-1 with TRBJ1-2; 9 nucleotides agree with TRBD1. Germline V gene data show CDR1 as MNHNS and CDR2 as SASEGT. Trimming cost V 5 bases and J 4 bases; bases outside gene matches: 8. The CDR3 covers 15 residues. The CDR3 region is CASSTGTGWLYGYTF. In DNA, the CDR3 is TGTGCCAGCAGTACCGGGACAGGGTGGCTCTATGGCTACACCTTC.

In the case of this clonotype: It may be a read error: a sequence one base away is much more abundant. Because the CDR3 is missing its conserved closing phenylalanine or tryptophan, this is likely a read error. The chain employs TRBV11-2 and TRBJ2-1; TRBD2 is a possible D gene (5 bases). The J call is doubtful: the DNA matches TRBJ2-5 better. Germline values: CDR1 SGHAT, CDR2 FQNNGV. This CDR3 is built from 13 residues. CDR3: CASSQGSVETQYL. In DNA, the CDR3 is TGTGCCAGCAGCCAAGGGAGCGTGGAGACCCAGTACCTC.

About this clonotype: A far more abundant clone sits one base away, making this likely a read error. The chain combines TRBV29-1 with TRBJ2-1; D not resolved. V gave up 2 bases and J gave up 10 bases, with 21 bases separating them. The germline CDR1 and CDR2 sequences are SQVTM and ANQGSEA. CDR3 length equals 15 residues. CDR3 loop: CSVEKSSGVPYEQFF. Here the CDR3 DNA reads TGCAGCGTTGAAAAATCTAGTGGGGTCCCCTACGAGCAGTTCTTC.

Details on this clonotype: This may be a read error, as it is one base from a much larger clone. The CDR3, as DNA: TGTGCCAGCAGCCAATCCAGACTTTGGCAGGGGAACACTGAAGCTTTCTTT. Residues: CASSQSRLWQGNTEAFF. The chain recombines TRBV3-1 with TRBJ1-1; D perhaps matches TRBD1 (5 bases). The germline gives CDR1 LGHDT, CDR2 YNNKEL (reference sequence). This CDR3 is 17 amino acids long. V lost 2 bases to trimming and J lost 1 base, with 17 bases between them.

This clonotype occurred many times. The rearrangement joins TRBV6-9 to TRBJ2-3, with D tentatively TRBD2 (6 bases). From germline, CDR1 is MNHGY and CDR2 SVAAGI. This CDR3 has 16 amino acids. V was shortened by 3 bases and J by 2 bases, with 15 bases between the two germline ends. CDR3 residues: CASSYLGGPLTDTQYF. In nucleotides, the CDR3 is TGTGCCAGCAGTTACCTCGGAGGGCCTCTCACAGATACGCAGTATTTT.

The chain recombines TRBV19 with TRBJ2-1, with 8 bases that match TRBD2. This CDR3 region has 15 residues. Germline CDR1 reads LNHDA; CDR2 reads SQIVND (reference sequence). V dropped 5 bases and J dropped 9; count of bases not matched to a gene: 12. In nucleotides, the CDR3 is TGTGCCAGTAGTCCACGTGGGAGCGGGAGTGGTGAGCAGTTCTTC. The encoded protein is CASSPRGSGSGEQFF.

This clonotype occurred many times. The chain has TRBV3-1 and TRBJ2-5; D is ambiguous. Germline V gene data show CDR1 as LGHDT and CDR2 as YNNKEL (reference sequence). Trimming removed 1 base at V and 1 base at J, with 10 bases between. The CDR3 consists of 15 residues. CDR3 nucleotides: TGTGCCAGCAGCCAAGTGGTAGCAGTCCAAGAGACCCAGTACTTC. Amino acids: CASSQVVAVQETQYF.

Of note for this clonotype: A much larger clone differs by one base, so this may be a read error. The chain recombines TRBV10-1 with TRBJ2-7; D is unclear. V was pared by 2 bases and J by 2 bases, with 7 bases between. The CDR3 covers 13 residues. The V gene's germline CDR1 is WNHNN and CDR2 SYGVQD (reference sequence). CDR3 sequence: CASSETYPYEQYF. The CDR3 region has the DNA TGCGCCAGCAGTGAGACTTACCCCTACGAGCAGTACTTC.

This clonotype was counted many times. The CDR3 DNA reads as TGTGCCAGCGACCGGGACATGAATCAGCCCCAGCATTTT. This sequence encodes CASDRDMNQPQHF. This chain uses TRBV2 with TRBJ1-5; tentative D call: TRBD1 (6 bases). V was trimmed by 8 bases and J by 4 bases, leaving 12 bases between them. The length of the CDR3 is 13 residues. CDR1 SNHLY and CDR2 FYNNEI come from the germline V gene.

Of note for this clonotype: A far larger clone lies a single base away; this is likely a read error. Here the CDR3 omits its conserved ending phenylalanine or tryptophan, so a read error is the likely source. The rearrangement uses TRBV28 and TRBJ2-4; 8 bases map to TRBD2. Germline-derived CDR1 and CDR2 are MDHEN and SYDVKM. The CDR3 totals 13 residues. V lost 7 bases, J lost 13 bases, and 12 bases stayed unmatched. The CDR3 sequence is CASMTGGPYEQYY. CDR3 DNA sequence: TGTGCCAGCATGACGGGAGGGCCTTATGAGCAGTACTAC.

This clonotype was counted many times. The V gene is TRBV12-3 or TRBV12-4, the J gene TRBJ2-1, with TRBD1 matching 7 bases. The V gene end was trimmed by 6 bases and the J gene end by 9 bases; junction bases not matched to a gene: 11. CDR3 length: 14 amino acids. CDR3 region: CASRYRQGVGEQFF. DNA of the CDR3: TGTGCCAGCAGGTATCGACAGGGAGTGGGTGAGCAGTTCTTC.

A word on this clonotype: A much larger clone differs by one base, so this may be a read error. The chain recombines TRBV7-2 with TRBJ1-5; D might be TRBD1 (5 bases). V lost 4 bases, J lost 4 bases, and 11 bases lay in between. CDR1 and CDR2 (germline): SGHTA, FQGNSA. This CDR3 spans 14 amino acids. The CDR3 sequence: CASSSEGRNQPQHF. In nucleotides, the CDR3 is TGTGCCAGCAGCTCAGAGGGACGGAATCAGCCCCAGCATTTT.

This clonotype was seen a few times. V gene TRBV11-2 combines with J gene TRBJ2-2; tentative D call: TRBD1 (6 bases). Germline values: CDR1 SGHAT, CDR2 FQNNGV. This CDR3 is built from 15 residues. Trimming left V 1 base short and J 3 bases short, with 9 bases between. CDR3 sequence (DNA): TGTGCCAGCAGCTTAGGCCGGACAGACACCGGGGAGCTGTTTTTT. This encodes CASSLGRTDTGELFF.

This clonotype was seen more than once but under ten times. Sequence at one end of the junction differs from germline and may be a read error. The J gene is TRBJ2-7, the V gene TRBV28; D gene ambiguous. In germline, CDR1 is MDHEN, CDR2 SYDVKM. CDR3 length equals 8 residues. The DNA of the CDR3 is TGTGAAGGTCACGAGCAGTGCTTC. Its translation: CEGHEQCF.

This clonotype came up many times. The chain is built from TRBV5-6 and TRBJ1-1; weak D call: TRBD1 (5 bases). Germline CDR1 SGHDT, CDR2 YYEEEE. There are 13 residues in the CDR3. Trimming cost V 6 bases and J 4 bases, with 13 bases left between them. The CDR3 reads CASNMGVRTEAFF. DNA of the CDR3: TGTGCCAGCAATATGGGGGTTCGCACTGAAGCTTTCTTT.

This clonotype has a count of ten or more. One end of the junction does not line up with germline, which may come from a read error. V is TRBV6-1 and J is TRBJ1-1, with D possibly matching TRBD1 (6 bases). Germline values: CDR1 MNHNS, CDR2 SASEGT. This CDR3 is 12 amino acids long. The CDR3, as DNA: TGTGCCAGCAGACGGGGGCCATCTGAGGCTTTCTTT. Its protein product is CASRRGPSEAFF.

This clonotype has a handful of counts. The CDR3 loop is CSGLAVESGELFF. In nucleotides, the CDR3 is TGCAGTGGACTAGCGGTAGAGTCCGGGGAGCTGTTTTTT. This chain connects TRBV20-1 to TRBJ2-2; 9 bases align to TRBD2. From germline, CDR1 is DFQATT and CDR2 SNEGSKA (reference sequence). The J segment lost 6 bases and the V segment lost 7 bases, leaving 6 bases of the junction unmatched. CDR3 length: 13 amino acids.

The chain recombines TRBV6-1 with TRBJ2-1; D is ambiguous. CDR3 length: 16 residues. Per germline, CDR1 MNHNS and CDR2 SASEGT. Between the trimmed V and J ends, which lost 0 bases and 2 bases, there was a span of 11 bases. CDR3 protein: CASSEASWVPYNEQFF. The CDR3 nucleotides are TGTGCCAGCAGTGAAGCTAGCTGGGTCCCCTACAATGAGCAGTTCTTC.

About this clonotype: Germline and junction disagree at one end, which may indicate a read error. V gene TRBV6-2 or TRBV6-3 combines with J gene TRBJ2-7; perhaps TRBD2 as D (6 bases). Germline CDR1 reads MNHEY; CDR2 reads SVGEGT. This CDR3 region has 14 residues. CDR3 coding DNA: TGTGCCAGCAAACAGCCGGAGGGGTCGGGCGAGCAGAACTTC. This sequence encodes CASKQPEGSGEQNF.